This T cell receptor (beta chain) was observed in a study of blood T cell repertoires in COVID-19. For the study at large: Italy, Spain and the United States were the sources of the convalescent and acute COVID-19 samples.

The CDR3 spans 14 residues. Germline-derived CDR1 and CDR2 are GTSNPN and SVGIG (reference sequence). The V gene end was trimmed by 8 bases and the J gene end by 5 bases; junction bases not matched to a gene: 12. Sequenced by immunoSEQ multiplex PCR; TCRdb stores in-frame clones only, minus some. Of roughly 120,000 clones detected, less than 75% appear once; the ten largest clones hold under 10%. Sequencing used peripheral blood. This TCR came from a woman in her sixties or seventies with acute or convalescent COVID-19. The rearrangement links TRBV30 to TRBJ1-1; TRBD1 aligns across 9 bases. CDR3 in amino acids: CAGTGQGMGTEAFF. The CDR3 DNA sequence: TGTGCCGGAACAGGACAGGGGATGGGGACTGAAGCTTTCTTT.